Presented here are 15 T cell receptor beta chains from one specimen sequenced in a study of blood T cell repertoires in COVID-19. Sequencing was performed with immunoSEQ multiplex PCR; in TCRdb, only in-frame clones are kept and a portion is missing. The table has some 130,000 clones, 87% seen once. The sample consisted of peripheral blood. The origin of the receptors is a man aged 45-65 years with active COVID-19.

V usage is TRBV4-1 and J usage is TRBJ1-1; 8 nucleotides match TRBD1. V was clipped by 4 bases and J by 0 bases; unmatched bases: 10. The CDR3 is 17 residues long. The germline V gene has CDR1 MGHRA and CDR2 YSYEKL. The CDR3 sequence is CASSPTGAFTVNTEAFF. Written as DNA, the CDR3 is TGCGCCAGCAGCCCGACAGGGGCATTTACAGTGAACACTGAAGCTTTCTTT.

The V gene is TRBV5-6, the J gene TRBJ2-2; the D is unclear. CDR1 and CDR2 from the germline V gene are SGHDT and YYEEEE. This CDR3 has 15 residues. The V gene lost 0 bases and the J gene lost 2 bases, with 8 bases spanning the gap. This CDR3 is CASSLGTPNTGELFF. CDR3 bases: TGTGCCAGCAGCTTGGGCACTCCTAACACCGGGGAGCTGTTTTTT. The full variable domain, in which reference TRBV5-6 and TRBJ2-2 provide the parts outside the CDR3, is DAGVTQSPTHLIKTRGQQVTLRCSPKSGHDTVSWYQQALGQGPQFIFQYYEEEERQRGNFPDRFSGHQFPNYSSELNVNALLLGDSALYLCASSLGTPNTGELFFGEGSRLTVL.

The CDR3 here is CASSQPGRGAFF. CDR3 sequence (DNA): TGTGCCAGCAGCCAGCCAGGGCGAGGAGCTTTCTTT. The chain employs TRBV3-1 (or the pseudogene TRBV3-2) and TRBJ1-1; D perhaps matches TRBD1 (5 bases). The CDR3 length is 12 residues. The germline CDR1 and CDR2 sequences are LGHDT and YNNKEL (reference sequence). V was trimmed by 3 bases and J by 10 bases, leaving 12 bases between them.

V and J are TRBV6-4 and TRBJ2-3; 10 bases agree with TRBD2. The V gene's germline CDR1 is MRHNA and CDR2 SNTAGT. The V gene end was trimmed by 4 bases and the J gene end by 4 bases; junction bases not matched to a gene: 8. There are 16 residues in the CDR3. CDR3 sequence: CASSVQAGGPPDTQYF. CDR3 DNA: TGTGCCAGCAGTGTCCAAGCGGGGGGGCCCCCAGATACGCAGTATTTT.

CDR3 loop: CASRGGQGDGTEAFF. The DNA for the CDR3 is TGTGCCAGCAGGGGGGGACAGGGAGATGGCACTGAAGCTTTCTTT. This chain joins TRBV2 and TRBJ1-1, with 9 bases fitting TRBD1. The CDR3 contains 15 residues. The J segment lost 4 bases and the V segment lost 6 bases, leaving 9 bases of the junction unmatched. The germline CDR1 and CDR2 sequences are SNHLY and FYNNEI.

The J gene is TRBJ2-5, the V gene TRBV7-9; no clear D gene. V was cut by 2 bases and J by 5 bases, with 6 bases left in between. CDR3 length equals 12 residues. Per the germline V gene, CDR1 is SEHNR and CDR2 is FQNEAQ (reference sequence). CDR3 in DNA: TGTGCCAGCAGCTTATTACGGGAGACCCAGTACTTC. Its protein product is CASSLLRETQYF. The variable domain in full, with the rest retrieved from reference TRBV7-9 and TRBJ2-5, is DTGVSQNPRHKITKRGQNVTFRCDPISEHNRLYWYRQTLGQGPEFLTYFQNEAQLEKSRLLSDRFSAERPKGSFSTLEIQRTEQGDSAMYLCASSLLRETQYFGPGTRLLVL.

The chain couples TRBV5-6 to TRBJ1-4; D is perhaps TRBD1 (6 bases). V lost 7 bases and J 10 bases, leaving 11 bases between the germline ends. The CDR3 has 11 amino acids. The germline V gene has CDR1 SGHDT and CDR2 YYEEEE. The CDR3 region is CASHTGSKLFF. The CDR3 DNA reads TGTGCCAGCCACACAGGGTCAAAACTGTTTTTT. The full variable domain, with the rest looked up from reference TRBV5-6 and TRBJ1-4, is DAGVTQSPTHLIKTRGQQVTLRCSPKSGHDTVSWYQQALGQGPQFIFQYYEEEERQRGNFPDRFSGHQFPNYSSELNVNALLLGDSALYLCASHTGSKLFFGSGTQLSVL.

The chain has TRBV5-6 and TRBJ1-1, with 7 bases identical to TRBD1. The V gene's germline CDR1 is SGHDT and CDR2 YYEEEE. The CDR3 is 15 amino acids. V dropped 0 bases and J dropped 4; count of bases not matched to a gene: 6. CDR3 in amino acids: CASSLDRGWGTEAFF. The CDR3 DNA reads as TGTGCCAGCAGCTTGGACAGGGGATGGGGCACTGAAGCTTTCTTT.

The CDR3 bases are TGTGCCAGCAGCTTAGCCAGGGTCGGGGAAAAACTGTTTTTT. It encodes CASSLARVGEKLFF. The V gene is TRBV7-8, the J gene TRBJ1-4, with a weak D call TRBD1 (5 bases). The germline V gene has CDR1 SGHVS and CDR2 FQNEAQ. V was cut by 0 bases and J by 8 bases, with 10 bases left in between. The CDR3 is made up of 14 amino acids.

V and J are TRBV5-1 and TRBJ1-2, with a weak D call TRBD1 (6 bases). CDR1 and CDR2 (germline): SGHRS, YFSETQ. CDR3 length: 14 amino acids. The V end was cut by 2 bases, the J end by 4 bases, with 12 bases between. CDR3 bases: TGCGCCAGCAGCTTATCTCAGGGGAGCTATGGCTACACCTTC. Its protein product is CASSLSQGSYGYTF.

The chain links TRBV27 to TRBJ1-2, with D possibly being TRBD1 (5 bases). CDR3 length: 16 amino acids. Per germline, CDR1 MNHEY and CDR2 SMNVEV (reference sequence). Trimming pared 0 bases from V and 0 bases from J, leaving 11 bases between. CDR3 in amino acids: CASSLSRDLANYGYTF. The CDR3 nucleotides read TGTGCCAGCAGTTTATCGCGGGACCTAGCTAACTATGGCTACACCTTC.

The chain joins TRBV6-1 to TRBJ1-2; D possibly corresponds to TRBD1 (5 bases). CDR3 size: 15 residues. V lost 2 bases and J 2 bases, leaving 12 bases between the germline ends. Germline V lookup: CDR1 MNHNS, CDR2 SASEGT. CDR3 coding DNA: TGTGCCAGCAGTGAACAGGGAGGGCTAAACTATGGCTACACCTTC. Translating it yields CASSEQGGLNYGYTF.

The chain employs TRBV2 and TRBJ2-3; 7 nucleotides line up with TRBD2. The V gene end was trimmed by 6 bases and the J gene end by 0 bases; junction bases not matched to a gene: 6. CDR1 and CDR2 (germline): SNHLY, FYNNEI. This CDR3 is 15 amino acids long. Written as DNA, the CDR3 is TGTGCCAGCAGAGAACTAGCGACTAGCACAGATACGCAGTATTTT. This sequence encodes CASRELATSTDTQYF.

The chain is built from TRBV5-1 and TRBJ2-5; tentatively, D is TRBD1 (7 bases). The CDR3 length is 14 residues. The V gene lost 4 bases and the J gene lost 2 bases, with 12 bases spanning the gap. Germline values: CDR1 SGHRS, CDR2 YFSETQ. CDR3: CASSRGDSQETQYF. CDR3 in DNA: TGCGCCAGCAGCCGCGGGGACAGTCAAGAGACCCAGTACTTC.

The chain uses TRBV6-4 and TRBJ2-1; the D gene is possibly TRBD2 (7 bases). The V gene lost 5 bases and the J gene lost 8 bases, with 19 bases spanning the gap. CDR1 MRHNA and CDR2 SNTAGT come from the germline V gene. This CDR3 region has 15 residues. The CDR3 region is CASSFRGGQSDEQFF. Here the CDR3 DNA reads TGTGCCAGCAGTTTTAGGGGGGGACAATCGGATGAGCAGTTCTTC.